The clone carrying this T cell receptor (beta chain) has a handful of counts. The CDR3 contains 21 residues. The germline CDR1 and CDR2 sequences are LNHNV and YYDKDF (reference sequence). V was clipped by 5 bases and J by 0 bases; unmatched bases: 21. This sample was taken from a study of T cells in Graves' hyperthyroidism and ophthalmopathy. At the level of the study: Any treatment followed the collection of peripheral blood at initial diagnosis.

There were TCR beta CDR3 regions amplified from RNA transcripts. TCR CDR3 underwent first-round RT-PCR with the HTBI primer set. MiXCR, run by TCRdb on the multiplex PCR reads, gives a single entry per CDR3 protein. Among around 580,000 distinct CDR3 sequences, approximately 15% were seen once, and the ten largest hold about 20%. The chain combines TRBV15 with TRBJ2-3, with 9 bases that match TRBD2. The specimen was blood. The receptor's source is a woman aged 18-30 years with Graves' hyperthyroidism. The CDR3 DNA sequence: TGTGCCACCAGCTACACCCGGCCTAGCGGGATCCCTTACACTAGCACAGATACGCAGTATTTT. It codes for CATSYTRPSGIPYTSTDTQYF.